Listed here is a single T cell receptor (beta chain). Its antigen is still unknown. The PCR used 60 Vbeta and 13 Jbeta primers. The protocol was immunoSEQ multiplex PCR, while the TCRdb copy is restricted to in-frame clones and leaves out a portion. The data hold 95,000 to 150,000 clones, with 77% observed a single time. This sample stems from a study of cytomegalovirus exposure and HLA in healthy donors. Study results and limitations: Association of 17,000 or so TCR beta sequences with HLA alleles was found at 0.05 false discovery rate in a later analysis. In an earlier analysis, in some 600 donors, most V segments appeared productive either ~87% or ~30% of the time.

Material: PBMCs. This sequence originates from a woman aged 40-49 years in good health and CMV-seropositive.

Here the CDR3 reads CATTGGITGELFF. The CDR3 DNA is TGTGCCACCACGGGAGGGATCACCGGGGAGCTGTTTTTT. The chain carries TRBV6-6 and TRBJ2-2; the match to TRBD2 covers 8 bases. V lost 10 bases and J lost 4; bases outside the gene matches: 5. The germline V gene has CDR1 MNHNY and CDR2 SVGAGI (reference sequence). The CDR3 totals 13 residues.